Listed below are T cell receptor beta chains from one sample, sequenced in a study of naive and memory T cell subsets. Using its own MiXCR run on the UMI-ligation and nested PCR reads, TCRdb lists one record per CDR3 protein. The sample gives 98,000 or so distinct CDR3 sequences, around 13% of which show up once; around 2.7% is in the top ten. Sequenced: naive CD8+ T cells from blood. The receptors here all came from a human donor in good health. The CDR3 runs from the conserved cysteine through the conserved F or W. D genes are given only for firm matches. Not every row has a clone size; where given, it reads once, few, many or a size class.

>16|TRBJ2-3|.|TRBV29-1|TRBD2
TGCAGCGTTGAAGATTATCGCGGGGGGTACACAGATACGCAGTATTTT
CSVEDYRGGYTDTQYF
>11|TRBJ1-2|many|TRBV29-1|.
TGCAGCTCGGAGGACACCCATGGCTACACCTTC
CSSEDTHGYTF
>15|TRBJ2-1|many|TRBV11-2|.
TGTGCCAGCAGCCGACCCTCGGTAGGGTGGAATGAGCAGTTCTTC
CASSRPSVGWNEQFF
>13|TRBJ2-7|many|TRBV4-3|.
TGCGCCAGCAGCCAAAATACAGGGTACGAGCAGTACTTC
CASSQNTGYEQYF
>16|TRBJ2-3|.|TRBV6-2/TRBV6-3|.
TGTGCCAGCAGTTACTCGAGCGGACTACTCACAGATACGCAGTATTTT
CASSYSSGLLTDTQYF
>14|TRBJ2-1|.|TRBV29-1|TRBD2
TGCAGCGTTGAAGAGGGGGGGAGAAACAATGAGCAGTTCTTC
CSVEEGGRNNEQFF
>13|TRBJ2-3|many|TRBV4-3|.
TGCGCCAGCAGCCAAGACAGCACAGATACGCAGTATTTT
CASSQDSTDTQYF
>15|TRBJ2-2|.|TRBV9|.
TGTGCCAGCAGCGTATCACTAGCTCCTTCCGGGGAGCTGTTTTTT
CASSVSLAPSGELFF
>12|TRBJ2-3|many|TRBV5-4|.
TGTGCCAGCAGCTCGCCGTCAGATACGCAGTATTTT
CASSSPSDTQYF
>15|TRBJ1-1|.|TRBV7-9|TRBD1
TGTGCCAGCAGCTTGACTGACAGGGGGGACACTGAAGCTTTCTTT
CASSLTDRGDTEAFF
>15|TRBJ1-1|.|TRBV13|.
TGTGCCAGCAGCTTAGGCCTCTCGGGGAGGACTGAAGCTTTCTTT
CASSLGLSGRTEAFF
>13|TRBJ1-1|.|TRBV2|.
TGTGCCAGCAGTGCGGCGGAGATCACTGAAGCTTTCTTT
CASSAAEITEAFF
>15|TRBJ2-1|.|TRBV24-1|.
TGTGCCACCAGTGATTCCCAGGGCTCCTACAATGAGCAGTTCTTC
CATSDSQGSYNEQFF
>17|TRBJ2-7|.|TRBV10-2|TRBD2
TGCGCCAGCAGTGAGTCGTGGGGGGAGGGGCCCCCCTACGAGCAGTACTTC
CASSESWGEGPPYEQYF
>15|TRBJ2-7|.|TRBV14|TRBD1
TGTGCCAGCAGCCTGAAAAACAGGGGCAATTACGAGCAGTACTTC
CASSLKNRGNYEQYF
>17|TRBJ1-3|few|TRBV29-1|.
TGCAGCGTTGAAAGTTGGGACATCGGGGGGTCTGGAAACACCATATATTTT
CSVESWDIGGSGNTIYF
>13|TRBJ1-2|many|TRBV6-1|.
TGTGCCAGCAGTGAGATTACTTTCTATGGCTACACCTTC
CASSEITFYGYTF
>12|TRBJ2-7|.|TRBV4-3|.
TGCGCCAGCAGCCAAGACCCCCACGAGCAGTACTTC
CASSQDPHEQYF
>15|TRBJ2-5|few|TRBV11-2|TRBD1
TGTGCCAGCAGCTCCTATGGGACAGCCCAAGAGACCCAGTACTTC
CASSSYGTAQETQYF
>12|TRBJ2-7|.|TRBV7-2|.
TGTGCCAGCAGCTCAGTCCCCTTCGAGCAGTACTTC
CASSSVPFEQYF
>13|TRBJ1-6|.|TRBV5-6|.
TGTGCCAGCAGCCCCATGGGGGTTTCACCCCTCCACTTT
CASSPMGVSPLHF
>10|TRBJ1-2|few|TRBV20-1|TRBD1
TGCAGTGCGAGCCAGGGGGACTACACCTTC
CSASQGDYTF
>15|TRBJ2-2|.|TRBV29-1|TRBD2
TGCAGCGTTGAGGGGGGACTAGCGGGAGTGGGGGAGCTGTTTTTT
CSVEGGLAGVGELFF
>15|TRBJ2-3|.|TRBV18|TRBD1
TGTGCCAGCTCCGCCAGGGACAGAACCACAGATACGCAGTATTTT
CASSARDRTTDTQYF
>14|TRBJ2-7|.|TRBV29-1|.
TGCAGCGTTGAACTACCAGACGCAGCCTACGAGCAGTACTTC
CSVELPDAAYEQYF
>15|TRBJ2-1|.|TRBV4-1|TRBD2
TGCGCCAGCACAGAGACTAGCGGGCCCTACAATGAGCAGTTCTTC
CASTETSGPYNEQFF
>15|TRBJ1-2|.|TRBV7-9|TRBD1
TGTGCCAGCAGCTGGACAGGCCGCCCCGGTTATGGCTACACCTTC
CASSWTGRPGYGYTF
>16|TRBJ2-2|few|TRBV7-2|.
TGTGCCAGCAGCTCACCCCTCGGGTTGAACACCGGGGAGCTGTTTTTT
CASSSPLGLNTGELFF
>14|TRBJ1-3|.|TRBV4-3|.
TGCGCCAGCAGCCAAGGGGGTGCTGGAAACACCATATATTTT
CASSQGGAGNTIYF